The entry below gives a single T cell receptor beta chain sequence along with its context. This record belongs to a study of T cells in narcolepsy. Measured with immunoSEQ multiplex PCR; TCRdb has only the in-frame clones, and not every one. This sample carries about 30,000 clones, around four fifths of them seen once, and the ten largest clones take 2.6%. Trimming took 0 bases from V and 7 from J, leaving 10 bases between them. CDR1 and CDR2 from the germline V gene are SGDLS and YYNGEE. This CDR3 is 14 amino acids long. This TCR came from a human donor with narcolepsy. This chain connects TRBV9 to TRBJ2-2; D could derive from TRBD1 or TRBD2 (5 bases each). The material sequenced was CD45RA- memory CD4+ T cells from PBMCs. The CDR3, as DNA: TGTGCCAGCAGCGTAGGAGGGGTCAACGGGGAGCTGTTTTTT. The encoded protein is CASSVGGVNGELFF. Combining the CDR3 with reference TRBV9 and TRBJ2-2 gives the whole variable domain DSGVTQTPKHLITATGQRVTLRCSPRSGDLSVYWYQQSLDQGLQFLIQYYNGEERAKGNILERFSAQQFPDLHSELNLSSLELGDSALYFCASSVGGVNGELFFGEGSRLTVL.